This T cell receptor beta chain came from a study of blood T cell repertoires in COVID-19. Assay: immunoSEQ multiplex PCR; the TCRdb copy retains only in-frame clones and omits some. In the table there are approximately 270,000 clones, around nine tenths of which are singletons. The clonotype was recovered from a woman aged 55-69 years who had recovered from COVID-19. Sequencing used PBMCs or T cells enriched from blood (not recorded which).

CDR3 sequence: CASCQGRSFLNTEAFF. The CDR3, as DNA: TGTGCCAGCTGTCAAGGACGGAGCTTTTTAAACACTGAAGCTTTCTTT. The chain has TRBV2 and TRBJ1-1; no reliable D call. This CDR3 has 16 residues. In germline, CDR1 is SNHLY, CDR2 FYNNEI. The V gene lost 8 bases and the J gene lost 2 bases, with 21 bases spanning the gap.